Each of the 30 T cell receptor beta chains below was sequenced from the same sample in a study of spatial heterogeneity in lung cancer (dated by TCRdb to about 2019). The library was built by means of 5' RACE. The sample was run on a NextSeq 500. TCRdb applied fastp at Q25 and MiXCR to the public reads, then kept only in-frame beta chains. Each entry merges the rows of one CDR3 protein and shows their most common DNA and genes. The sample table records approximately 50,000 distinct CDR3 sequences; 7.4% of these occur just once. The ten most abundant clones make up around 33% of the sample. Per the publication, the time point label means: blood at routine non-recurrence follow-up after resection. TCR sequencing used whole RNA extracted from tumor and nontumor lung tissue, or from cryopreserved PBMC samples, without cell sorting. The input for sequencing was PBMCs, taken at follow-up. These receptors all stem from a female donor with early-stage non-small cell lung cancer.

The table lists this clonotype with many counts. CDR3 DNA sequence: TGTGCCAGCAGCTCTACAGACAGGGAGCAGTTCTTC. It translates to CASSSTDREQFF. V gene TRBV7-2 combines with J gene TRBJ2-1, with D perhaps matching TRBD1 (6 bases). Trimming took off 4 bases at V and 10 bases at J, with 11 bases between the two ends. Germline assignment: CDR1 SGHTA and CDR2 FQGNSA. The CDR3 length is 12 residues.

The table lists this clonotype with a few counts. The DNA for the CDR3 is TGTGCCAGCTCACCACCGGGTGGAAACACCATATATTTT. It translates to CASSPPGGNTIYF. The genes are TRBV18 and TRBJ1-3, with unresolved D. CDR1 KGHSH and CDR2 LQKENI come from the germline V gene. The CDR3 runs to 13 residues. Between the trimmed V and J ends, which lost 0 bases and 3 bases, there was a span of 3 bases.

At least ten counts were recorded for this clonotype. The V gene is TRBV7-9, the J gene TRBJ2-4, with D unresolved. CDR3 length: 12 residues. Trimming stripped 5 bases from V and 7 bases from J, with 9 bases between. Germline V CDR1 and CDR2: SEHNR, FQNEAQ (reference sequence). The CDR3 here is CASSLVQNIQYF. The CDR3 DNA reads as TGTGCCAGCAGCCTAGTGCAGAACATTCAGTACTTC.

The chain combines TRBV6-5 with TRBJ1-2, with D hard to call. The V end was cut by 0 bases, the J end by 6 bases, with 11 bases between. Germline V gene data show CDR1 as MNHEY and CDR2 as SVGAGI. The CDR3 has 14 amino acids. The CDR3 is CASSYSINGDGYTF. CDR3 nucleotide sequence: TGTGCCAGCAGTTACTCGATTAACGGAGATGGCTACACCTTC.

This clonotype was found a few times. CDR3 residues: CASSGGQGGRELFF. In nucleotides, the CDR3 is TGTGCCAGCAGCGGAGGACAGGGTGGCCGGGAGCTGTTTTTT. The J gene is TRBJ2-2, the V gene TRBV6-6, with 8 bases aligning to TRBD1. The V gene end was trimmed by 6 bases and the J gene end by 9 bases; junction bases not matched to a gene: 9. Per germline, CDR1 MNHNY and CDR2 SVGAGI (reference sequence). The CDR3 extends over 14 amino acids.

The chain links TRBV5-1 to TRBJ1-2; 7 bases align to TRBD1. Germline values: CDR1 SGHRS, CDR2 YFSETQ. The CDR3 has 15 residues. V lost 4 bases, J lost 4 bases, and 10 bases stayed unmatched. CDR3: CASSPRQGDVYGYTF. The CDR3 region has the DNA TGCGCCAGCAGCCCCCGACAGGGCGATGTCTATGGCTACACCTTC.

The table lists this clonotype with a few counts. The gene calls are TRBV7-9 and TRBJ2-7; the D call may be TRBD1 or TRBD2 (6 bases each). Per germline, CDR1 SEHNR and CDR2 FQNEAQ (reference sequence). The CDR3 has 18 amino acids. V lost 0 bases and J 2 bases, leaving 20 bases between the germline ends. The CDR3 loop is CASSLARGGSESPYEQYF. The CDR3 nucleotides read TGTGCCAGCAGCTTAGCGAGAGGGGGGAGTGAATCCCCCTACGAGCAGTACTTC.

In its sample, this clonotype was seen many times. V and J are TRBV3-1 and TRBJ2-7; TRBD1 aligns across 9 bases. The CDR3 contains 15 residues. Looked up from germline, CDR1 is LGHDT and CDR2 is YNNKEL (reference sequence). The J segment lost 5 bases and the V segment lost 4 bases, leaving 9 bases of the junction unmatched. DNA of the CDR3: TGTGCCAGCAGCCCCACCCTGGACAGGGGCGACGAGCAGTACTTC. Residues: CASSPTLDRGDEQYF.

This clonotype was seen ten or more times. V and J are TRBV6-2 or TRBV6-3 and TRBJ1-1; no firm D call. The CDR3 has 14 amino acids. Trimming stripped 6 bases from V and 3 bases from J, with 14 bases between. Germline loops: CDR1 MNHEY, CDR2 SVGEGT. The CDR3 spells CASSPILLHTEAFF. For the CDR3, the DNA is TGTGCCAGCAGCCCAATTCTTCTCCACACTGAAGCTTTCTTT.

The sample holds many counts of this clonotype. CDR3 coding DNA: TGCGCCAGCAGCGCTATCAGGGGACAGGGAAGGGAGAGGACTGAAGCTTTCTTT. This translates into CASSAIRGQGRERTEAFF. The chain is built from TRBV10-1 and TRBJ1-1; 9 bases are shared with TRBD1. J gave up 5 bases and V 6 bases, and 19 bases lay outside the gene matches. CDR1 and CDR2 from the germline V gene are WNHNN and SYGVQD (reference sequence). CDR3 length equals 18 residues.

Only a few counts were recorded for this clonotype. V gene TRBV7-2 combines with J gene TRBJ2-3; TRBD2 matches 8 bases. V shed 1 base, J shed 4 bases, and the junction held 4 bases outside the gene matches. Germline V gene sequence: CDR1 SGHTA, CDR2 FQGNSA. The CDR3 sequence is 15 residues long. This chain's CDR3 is CASSLGGTRADTQYF. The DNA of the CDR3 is TGTGCCAGCAGCTTAGGCGGGACTAGAGCAGATACGCAGTATTTT. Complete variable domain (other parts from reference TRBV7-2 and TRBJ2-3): GAGVSQSPSNKVTEKGKDVELRCDPISGHTALYWYRQSLGQGLEFLIYFQGNSAPDKSGLPSDRFSAERTGGSVSTLTIQRTQQEDSAVYLCASSLGGTRADTQYFGPGTRLTVL.

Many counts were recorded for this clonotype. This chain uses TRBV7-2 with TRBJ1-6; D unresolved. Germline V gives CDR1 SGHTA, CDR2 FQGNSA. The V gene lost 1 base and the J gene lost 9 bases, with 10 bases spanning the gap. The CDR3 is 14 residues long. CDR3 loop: CASSLGVTSSPLHF. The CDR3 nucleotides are TGTGCCAGCAGCTTAGGGGTGACAAGTTCACCCCTCCACTTT.

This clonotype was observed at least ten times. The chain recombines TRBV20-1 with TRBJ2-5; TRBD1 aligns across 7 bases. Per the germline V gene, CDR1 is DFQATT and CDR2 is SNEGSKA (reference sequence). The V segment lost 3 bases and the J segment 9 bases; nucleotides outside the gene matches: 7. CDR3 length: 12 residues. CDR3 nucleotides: TGCAGTGCTAGCACCGCAGGGGGTTCCCAGTACTTC. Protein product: CSASTAGGSQYF.

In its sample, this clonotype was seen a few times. CDR3 DNA sequence: TGTGCCAGCAGTCGGGAGGTGTGGGCTTTCTTT. Its protein product is CASSREVWAFF. This chain connects TRBV7-9 to TRBJ1-1; D is undetermined. This CDR3 comprises 11 residues. Germline CDR1 is SEHNR and CDR2 is FQNEAQ (reference sequence). V lost 6 bases and J lost 11, with 13 bases in between.

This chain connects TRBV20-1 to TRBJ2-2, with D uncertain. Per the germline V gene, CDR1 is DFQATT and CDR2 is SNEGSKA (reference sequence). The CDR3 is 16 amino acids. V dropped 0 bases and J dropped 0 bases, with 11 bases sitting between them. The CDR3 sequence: CSARDLMGSNTGELFF. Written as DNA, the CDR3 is TGCAGTGCTAGAGATCTTATGGGGTCGAACACCGGGGAGCTGTTTTTT.

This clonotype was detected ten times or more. The CDR3 reads CASSLFREQGEKLFF. DNA of the CDR3: TGTGCCAGCAGCCTTTTCAGGGAACAGGGAGAAAAACTGTTTTTT. The chain recombines TRBV12-3 or TRBV12-4 with TRBJ1-4; maybe TRBD1 (6 bases). The CDR3 is 15 residues long. V dropped 6 bases and J dropped 8 bases, with 19 bases sitting between them.

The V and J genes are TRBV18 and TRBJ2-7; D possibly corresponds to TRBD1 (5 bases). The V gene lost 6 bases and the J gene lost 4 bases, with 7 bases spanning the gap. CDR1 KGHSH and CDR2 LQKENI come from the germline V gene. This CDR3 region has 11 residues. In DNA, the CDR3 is TGTGCCAGCTCGGGGCAATACGAGCAGTACTTC. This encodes CASSGQYEQYF.

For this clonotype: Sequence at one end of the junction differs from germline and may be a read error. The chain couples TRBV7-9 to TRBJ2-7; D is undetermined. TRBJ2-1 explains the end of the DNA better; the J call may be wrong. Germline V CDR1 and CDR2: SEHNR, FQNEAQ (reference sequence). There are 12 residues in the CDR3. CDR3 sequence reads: CASSSNNNEQFF. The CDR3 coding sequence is TGTGCCAGCAGCTCCAATAACAACGAGCAGTTCTTC.

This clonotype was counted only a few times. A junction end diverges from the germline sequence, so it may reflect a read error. CDR3 sequence: CASSLEIGATNEKLFF. DNA of the CDR3: TGTGCCAGCAGTTTAGAAATCGGGGCGACTAATGAAAAACTGTTTTTT. The chain recombines TRBV11-2 with TRBJ1-4; tentatively, D is TRBD1 (5 bases). The germline CDR1 and CDR2 sequences are SGHAT and FQNNGV. The CDR3 consists of 16 residues. Based on the CDR3 plus reference TRBV11-2 and TRBJ1-4, the full variable domain is EAGVAQSPRYKIIEKRQSVAFWCNPISGHATLYWYQQILGQGPKLLIQFQNNGVVDDSQLPKDRFSAERLKGVDSTLKIQPAKLEDSAVYLCASSLEIGATNEKLFFGSGTQLSVL.

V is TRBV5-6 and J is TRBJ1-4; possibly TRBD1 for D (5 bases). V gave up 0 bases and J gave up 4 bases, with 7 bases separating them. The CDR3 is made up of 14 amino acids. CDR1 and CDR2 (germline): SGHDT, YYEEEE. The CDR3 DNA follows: TGTGCCAGCAGCTTGGGACAGAATAATGAAAAACTGTTTTTT. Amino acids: CASSLGQNNEKLFF.

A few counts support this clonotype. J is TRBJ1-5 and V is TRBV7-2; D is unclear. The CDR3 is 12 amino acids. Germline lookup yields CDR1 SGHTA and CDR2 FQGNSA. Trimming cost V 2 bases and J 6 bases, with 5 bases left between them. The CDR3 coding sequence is TGTGCCAGCAGCTTAAACGGTCAGCCCCAGCATTTT. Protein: CASSLNGQPQHF.

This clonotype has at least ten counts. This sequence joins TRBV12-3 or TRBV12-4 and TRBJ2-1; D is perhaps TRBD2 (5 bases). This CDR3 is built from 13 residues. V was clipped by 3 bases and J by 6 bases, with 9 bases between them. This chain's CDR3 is CASSFDYRNEQFF. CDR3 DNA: TGTGCCAGCAGTTTCGACTACCGCAATGAGCAGTTCTTC.

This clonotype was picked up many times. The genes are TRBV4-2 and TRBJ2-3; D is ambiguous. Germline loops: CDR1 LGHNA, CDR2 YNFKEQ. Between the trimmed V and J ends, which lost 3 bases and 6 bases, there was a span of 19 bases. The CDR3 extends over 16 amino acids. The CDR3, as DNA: TGTGCCAGCAGCCAGGGGAACGGCAACGGTCCCGATACGCAGTATTTT. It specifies CASSQGNGNGPDTQYF.

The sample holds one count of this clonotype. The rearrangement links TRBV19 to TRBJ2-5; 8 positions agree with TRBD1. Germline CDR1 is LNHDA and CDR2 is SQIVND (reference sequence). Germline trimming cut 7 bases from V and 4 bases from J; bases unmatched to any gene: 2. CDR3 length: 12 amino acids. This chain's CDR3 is CASTDRGETQYF. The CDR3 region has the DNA TGTGCCAGTACCGACAGGGGAGAGACCCAGTACTTC.

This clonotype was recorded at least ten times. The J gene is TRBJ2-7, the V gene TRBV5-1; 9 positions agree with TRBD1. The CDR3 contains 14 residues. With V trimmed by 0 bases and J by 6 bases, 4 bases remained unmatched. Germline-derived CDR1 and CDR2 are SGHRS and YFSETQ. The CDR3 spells CASSLGGQGGEQYF. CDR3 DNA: TGCGCCAGCAGCTTGGGGGGACAGGGCGGCGAGCAGTACTTC.

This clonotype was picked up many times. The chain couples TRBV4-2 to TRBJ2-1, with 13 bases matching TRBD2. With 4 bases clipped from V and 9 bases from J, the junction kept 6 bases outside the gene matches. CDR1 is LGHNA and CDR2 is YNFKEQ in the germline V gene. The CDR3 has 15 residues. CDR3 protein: CASSPRTSGGGEQFF. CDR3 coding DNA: TGTGCCAGCAGCCCCCGGACTAGCGGGGGCGGTGAGCAGTTCTTC.

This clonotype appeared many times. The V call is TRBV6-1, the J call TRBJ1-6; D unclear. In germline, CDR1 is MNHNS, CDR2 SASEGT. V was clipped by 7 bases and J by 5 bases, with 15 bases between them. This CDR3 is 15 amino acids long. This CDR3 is CASTTPGTNNSPLHF. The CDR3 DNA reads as TGTGCCAGCACTACTCCGGGAACCAATAATTCACCCCTCCACTTT.

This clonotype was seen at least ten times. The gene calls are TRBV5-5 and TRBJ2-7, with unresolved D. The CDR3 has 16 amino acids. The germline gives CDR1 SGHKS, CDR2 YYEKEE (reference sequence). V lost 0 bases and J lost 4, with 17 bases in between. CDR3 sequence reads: CASSLAWAGWLYEQYF. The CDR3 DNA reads TGTGCCAGCAGCTTGGCGTGGGCAGGATGGTTGTACGAGCAGTACTTC.

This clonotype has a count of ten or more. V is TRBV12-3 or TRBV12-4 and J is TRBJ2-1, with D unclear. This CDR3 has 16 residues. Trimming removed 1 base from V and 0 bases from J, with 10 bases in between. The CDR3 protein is CASSLERVSSYNEQFF. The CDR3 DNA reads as TGTGCCAGCAGTTTAGAACGGGTAAGCTCCTACAATGAGCAGTTCTTC.

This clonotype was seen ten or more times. Here the CDR3 reads CASSFLFAPPYEQYF. The CDR3 DNA is TGTGCCAGCAGTTTCCTTTTTGCGCCCCCCTACGAGCAGTACTTC. V gene TRBV28 combines with J gene TRBJ2-7, with D hard to call. This CDR3 contains 15 residues. Trimming left V 3 bases short and J 2 bases short, with 14 bases between. From germline, CDR1 is MDHEN and CDR2 SYDVKM.